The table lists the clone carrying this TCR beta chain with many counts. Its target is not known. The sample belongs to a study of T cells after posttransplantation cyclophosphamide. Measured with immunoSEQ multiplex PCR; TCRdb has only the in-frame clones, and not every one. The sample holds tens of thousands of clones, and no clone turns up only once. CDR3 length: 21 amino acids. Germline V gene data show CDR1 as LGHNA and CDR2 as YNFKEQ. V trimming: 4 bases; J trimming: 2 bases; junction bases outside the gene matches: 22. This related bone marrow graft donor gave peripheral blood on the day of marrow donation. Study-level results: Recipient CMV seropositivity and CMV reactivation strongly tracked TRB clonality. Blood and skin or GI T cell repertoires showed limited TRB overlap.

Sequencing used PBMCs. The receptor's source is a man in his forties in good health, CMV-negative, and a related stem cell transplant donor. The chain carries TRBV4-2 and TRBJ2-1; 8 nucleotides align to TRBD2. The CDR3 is CASSPISPAAGALLAYNEQFF. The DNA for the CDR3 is TGTGCCAGCAGCCCAATCAGCCCAGCAGCGGGAGCCCTGCTTGCCTACAATGAGCAGTTCTTC.